Shown below are 5 T cell receptor beta chains from a single sample sequenced in a study of CD8+CD57+ T cells in acquired aplastic anemia. Template material for TCR beta VDJ and CDR3 profiling consisted of genomic DNA. TCRdb recomputed calls from the reads with MiXCR, one row per CDR3 protein. The table includes roughly 200,000 distinct CDR3 sequences, about 59% detected once. Specimen: sorted CD4+, CD8+, or CD8+CD57+ T cells (not recorded which) from PBMCs. All receptors derive from a human donor in good health.

The CDR3: CASCDTQGARETQYF. The CDR3 bases are TGTGCCAGCTGCGATACTCAGGGGGCTAGGGAGACCCAGTACTTC. V is TRBV7-3 and J is TRBJ2-5; 8 bases align to TRBD1. The CDR3 consists of 15 residues. Germline V gives CDR1 SGHTA, CDR2 FQGTGA. The trim removed 8 bases at V and 5 bases at J, leaving 13 bases unmatched.

The rearrangement joins TRBV7-9 to TRBJ1-1, with D unclear. The CDR3 runs 14 residues. Trimming pared 5 bases from V and 5 bases from J, leaving 15 bases between. The germline gives CDR1 SEHNR, CDR2 FQNEAQ (reference sequence). This CDR3 is CASSPTIVETEAFF. CDR3 DNA: TGTGCCAGCAGCCCTACAATCGTCGAAACTGAAGCTTTCTTT.

This chain connects TRBV19 to TRBJ1-1; TRBD1 aligns across 9 bases. The junction had 4 bases not matched to a gene; V was cut back by 3 bases and J by 2 bases. There are 15 residues in the CDR3. CDR1 is LNHDA and CDR2 is SQIVND in the germline V gene (reference sequence). The chain's CDR3 is CASSITGGLNTEAFF. The DNA of the CDR3 is TGTGCCAGTAGTATCACAGGGGGCCTTAACACTGAAGCTTTCTTT.

The chain links TRBV5-5 to TRBJ2-7; 10 nucleotides match TRBD1. The CDR3 contains 15 residues. Per the germline V gene, CDR1 is SGHKS and CDR2 is YYEKEE (reference sequence). V was clipped by 4 bases and J by 5 bases; unmatched bases: 9. This CDR3 is CASSLPGTGDHEQYF. In DNA form, the CDR3 reads TGTGCCAGCAGCCTACCCGGGACAGGGGACCACGAGCAGTACTTC.

The V call is TRBV24-1, the J call TRBJ2-3, with unresolved D. Germline V gene lookup returns CDR1 KGHDR and CDR2 SFDVKD. V was cut by 5 bases and J by 2 bases, with 4 bases left in between. The CDR3 extends over 12 amino acids. The CDR3 DNA is TGTGCCACCAGTGTCGACACAGATACGCAGTATTTT. Its translation is CATSVDTDTQYF.